These T cell receptor beta chains were read from a single sample in a study of blood T cell repertoires in COVID-19. This table comes from immunoSEQ multiplex PCR, and its TCRdb copy is limited to in-frame clones, with some not included. Among approximately 100,000 clones, 65% to 90% were seen once, and the ten largest hold less than 8%. The specimen was peripheral blood. The receptors here all came from a woman older than 75 with active or convalescent COVID-19. CDR3s include the opening cysteine and the closing phenylalanine or tryptophan. D genes are given only for firm matches. Size tells how often a clone was seen (once, few, many) or the class of an expanded clone, and some rows leave it out.

J gene,V gene,CDR3 length,D gene,clone size,CDR3 protein,CDR3 DNA
TRBJ2-3,TRBV10-1,20,-,once,CASSEWETPLTETSTDTQYF,TGCGCCAGCAGTGAGTGGGAAACCCCTCTGACAGAGACTAGCACAGATACGCAGTATTTT
TRBJ2-5,TRBV9,15,TRBD1,-,CASSLPTGGLETQYF,TGTGCCAGCAGCCTGCCTACAGGGGGCCTGGAGACCCAGTACTTC
TRBJ2-2,TRBV5-6,13,-,many,CASSFQNTGELFF,TGTGCCAGCAGCTTTCAGAACACCGGGGAGCTGTTTTTT
TRBJ1-1,TRBV7-8,15,TRBD1,-,CASSLARTGGIEAFF,TGTGCCAGCAGCTTAGCGAGGACAGGGGGCATTGAAGCTTTCTTT
TRBJ2-3,TRBV4-1,15,-,-,CASSQAGVRSDTQYF,TGCGCCAGCAGCCAAGCGGGAGTAAGGTCAGATACGCAGTATTTT
TRBJ2-7,TRBV6-1,12,TRBD2,-,CASSEAGGAGSF,TGTGCCAGCAGTGAAGCGGGAGGGGCAGGGTCCTTC
TRBJ2-4,TRBV27,14,-,once,CASSLYQGRNIQYF,TGTGCCAGCAGTTTATATCAGGGTCGGAACATTCAGTACTTC
TRBJ2-7,TRBV3-1/TRBV3-2,14,TRBD1,-,CASSLRTGGGEQYF,TGTGCCAGCAGCCTACGGACAGGGGGGGGAGAGCAGTACTTC
TRBJ2-7,TRBV9,15,TRBD1,-,CASSVDGTGWYEQYF,TGTGCCAGCAGCGTAGATGGGACAGGGTGGTACGAGCAGTACTTC
TRBJ2-5,TRBV19,15,TRBD1,-,CASSIGTGGAETQYF,TGTGCCAGTAGTATAGGGACAGGGGGCGCGGAGACCCAGTACTTC
TRBJ2-1,TRBV11-2,15,-,few,CASSLRRVFGDEQFF,TGTGCCAGCAGCTTACGGCGGGTTTTTGGGGATGAGCAGTTCTTC
TRBJ1-1,TRBV19,14,TRBD1,once,CASSIGQGNTEAFF,TGTGCCAGTAGTATAGGACAGGGGAACACTGAAGCTTTCTTT
TRBJ2-1,TRBV7-9,14,TRBD1,-,CASSPRQGYNEQFF,TGTGCCAGCAGCCCGAGACAGGGTTACAATGAGCAGTTCTTC
TRBJ2-3,TRBV13,18,TRBD2,-,CASSPRRGAGVGTDTQYF,TGTGCCAGCAGCCCTCGGCGAGGTGCGGGAGTTGGTACAGATACGCAGTATTTT
TRBJ1-2,TRBV2,14,-,-,CASTSTTGLHGYTF,TGTGCCAGCACATCTACAACAGGGCTGCATGGCTACACCTTC
TRBJ2-1,TRBV5-4,16,-,-,CASSRFAGGGGNEQFF,TGTGCCAGCAGTCGTTTCGCCGGAGGGGGGGGCAATGAGCAGTTCTTC
TRBJ2-7,TRBV9,13,-,-,CASSVDLAHEQYF,TGTGCCAGCAGCGTAGATCTAGCCCACGAGCAGTACTTC
TRBJ2-4,TRBV6-5,12,-,-,CASSLQDFIQYF,TGTGCCAGCAGTTTACAGGATTTTATTCAGTACTTC
TRBJ1-1,TRBV14,13,-,once,CASSQFESTEAFF,TGTGCCAGCAGCCAATTCGAGTCCACTGAAGCTTTCTTT
TRBJ2-1,TRBV29-1,15,TRBD2,-,CSVGGGLAGHNEQFF,TGCAGCGTTGGCGGGGGGCTAGCGGGCCACAATGAGCAGTTCTTC
TRBJ2-1,TRBV18,17,-,once,CASSPPRVGGSYNEQFF,TGTGCCAGCTCACCACCCAGGGTCGGCGGTTCCTACAATGAGCAGTTCTTC
TRBJ2-5,TRBV5-1,15,-,-,CASSWRDGNQETQYF,TGCGCCAGCAGCTGGCGGGACGGGAATCAAGAGACCCAGTACTTC
TRBJ1-5,TRBV3-1/TRBV3-2,12,-,-,CASSQVEGPQHF,TGTGCCAGCAGCCAAGTAGAGGGGCCCCAGCATTTT
TRBJ1-3,TRBV7-2,15,-,-,CASSFTRDTGNTIYF,TGTGCCAGCAGCTTCACCCGGGACACAGGAAACACCATATATTTT
TRBJ1-2,TRBV13,13,TRBD1,once,CASSSGQGYGYTF,TGTGCCAGCAGCTCGGGACAGGGATATGGCTACACCTTC
TRBJ2-7,TRBV5-1,15,-,-,CASSLASGPSYEQYF,TGCGCCAGCAGCTTGGCGAGCGGGCCCTCCTACGAGCAGTACTTC
TRBJ1-3,TRBV5-1,16,TRBD1,once,CASSLDRASSGNTIYF,TGCGCCAGCAGCTTAGACAGGGCTTCTTCTGGAAACACCATATATTTT
TRBJ2-7,TRBV3-1/TRBV3-2,19,-,-,CASSQAQAFIVGTSYEQYF,TGTGCCAGCAGCCAAGCCCAAGCGTTTATAGTTGGTACATCCTACGAGCAGTACTTC
TRBJ2-7,TRBV28,15,TRBD1,-,CASSFIGDRVNGQYF,TGTGCCAGCAGCTTTATAGGGGACAGGGTGAATGGGCAGTACTTC
TRBJ2-1,TRBV19,17,TRBD2,-,CASSGRGTSGKYNEQFF,TGTGCCAGTAGTGGACGAGGGACTAGCGGGAAGTACAATGAGCAGTTCTTC
TRBJ1-4,TRBV10-2,15,TRBD1,-,CATQGVLQGNEKLFF,TGCGCCACCCAGGGGGTCCTCCAGGGAAACGAAAAACTGTTTTTT
TRBJ1-1,TRBV7-9,14,-,-,CASSFQGQDTEAFF,TGTGCCAGCAGCTTTCAGGGGCAGGACACTGAAGCTTTCTTT
TRBJ2-7,TRBV18,16,-,once,CASRGATGGTSYEQYF,TGTGCCAGCCGCGGCGCGACTGGCGGGACCTCCTACGAGCAGTACTTC
TRBJ2-2,TRBV9,16,TRBD1,once,CASSPTTDRVTGELFF,TGTGCCAGCAGCCCGACAACCGACAGGGTAACCGGGGAGCTGTTTTTT
TRBJ2-7,TRBV29-1,14,TRBD2,once,CSVEVLASRTEQYF,TGCAGCGTTGAAGTACTAGCGTCCCGTACGGAGCAGTACTTC
TRBJ2-2,TRBV11-2,15,TRBD1,once,CASSLDGTGVGELFF,TGTGCCAGCAGCTTAGATGGGACAGGGGTCGGGGAGCTGTTTTTT
TRBJ1-2,TRBV11-2,13,-,once,CASSLSGVGGYTF,TGTGCCAGCAGCCTCTCAGGGGTCGGCGGCTACACCTTC
TRBJ2-7,TRBV5-1,14,TRBD2,few,CASSLREGGYEQYF,TGCGCCAGCAGCTTACGGGAGGGCGGATACGAGCAGTACTTC
TRBJ2-1,TRBV6-2/TRBV6-3,19,TRBD2,-,CASSTETVSSGDSYNEQFF,TGTGCCAGCAGTACGGAAACTGTATCTAGCGGGGACTCCTACAATGAGCAGTTCTTC
TRBJ2-2,TRBV5-1,15,TRBD2,-,CASQGLATNTGELFF,TGCGCCAGCCAGGGACTAGCGACCAACACCGGGGAGCTGTTTTTT
TRBJ1-2,TRBV19,17,TRBD1,-,CASSMAGQGRANYGYTF,TGTGCCAGTAGTATGGCGGGACAGGGAAGAGCTAACTATGGCTACACCTTC
TRBJ2-2,TRBV3-1/TRBV3-2,14,TRBD2,-,CASTMGEGTGELFF,TGTGCCAGTACAATGGGGGAGGGTACCGGGGAGCTGTTTTTT
TRBJ2-1,TRBV27,12,-,-,CASSQRANEQFF,TGTGCCAGCAGTCAACGAGCGAATGAGCAGTTCTTC
TRBJ2-3,TRBV24-1,15,-,-,CATSDSSGDRNTQYF,TGTGCCACCAGTGATTCATCGGGGGACCGGAATACGCAGTATTTT
TRBJ2-1,TRBV27,17,TRBD2,-,CASSLGLAGGVYNEQFF,TGTGCCAGCAGTTTAGGTCTAGCGGGAGGTGTATACAATGAGCAGTTCTTC
TRBJ1-6,TRBV6-6,14,-,-,CASSYAEPNSPLHF,TGTGCCAGCAGTTACGCGGAACCCAATTCACCCCTCCACTTT